Following are 20 T cell receptor beta chains from one sample sequenced in a study of CD8 T cells in Susac syndrome (dated by TCRdb to the late 2010s). Library generation was performed with the immunoSEQ multiplex PCR assay. RNA was extracted using the RNeasy kit, and about 0.45 to 1 microgram was reverse transcribed with random hexamers. TCRdb passed the public sequencing reads through fastp at Q25 and MiXCR, retaining productive beta sequences. Rows with one shared CDR3 protein collapse into an entry with the most common genes and DNA. In all, the sample holds approximately 100,000 distinct CDR3 sequences, and about nine tenths of those were seen once. More than 0.13% of the sample lies in the top ten. The sequenced material came from CD4+ T cells from PBMCs. These receptors came from a human donor in good health.

The chain couples TRBV7-9 to TRBJ2-7, with D perhaps matching TRBD1 or TRBD2 (5 bases each). The CDR3 has 13 residues. Between the trimmed V and J ends, which lost 5 bases and 7 bases, there was a span of 15 bases. Germline CDR1 and CDR2: SEHNR and FQNEAQ (reference sequence). The CDR3, as DNA: TGTGCCAGCAGCCGAGGGGCCGAGGGGGAGCAGTACTTC. Protein: CASSRGAEGEQYF.

This chain uses TRBV20-1 with TRBJ1-1, with 7 nucleotides matching TRBD1. The trim removed 4 bases at V and 1 base at J, leaving 12 bases unmatched. The germline CDR1 and CDR2 sequences are DFQATT and SNEGSKA (reference sequence). CDR3 size: 16 residues. The CDR3 protein is CSATGRGPIANTEAFF. CDR3 DNA sequence: TGCAGTGCTACCGGAAGGGGGCCGATCGCGAACACTGAAGCTTTCTTT.

V usage is TRBV2 and J usage is TRBJ2-7, with D maybe TRBD2 (5 bases). V gave up 5 bases and J gave up 7 bases, with 21 bases separating them. The CDR3 runs 15 residues. The germline V gene encodes CDR1 SNHLY and CDR2 FYNNEI. The CDR3 nucleotides read TGTGCCAGCAGTTCGTTGTCGGGGTCCGTTGGGGAGCAGTACTTC. Translated: CASSSLSGSVGEQYF.

The genes are TRBV27 and TRBJ2-7; D may be TRBD2 (6 bases). This CDR3 comprises 13 residues. Trimming cost V 1 base and J 4 bases, with 8 bases left between them. The germline V gene has CDR1 MNHEY and CDR2 SMNVEV (reference sequence). CDR3 loop: CASSLFRGYEQYF. Written as DNA, the CDR3 is TGTGCCAGCAGTTTATTCCGGGGGTACGAGCAGTACTTC.

This rearrangement joins TRBV9 to TRBJ2-2, with 8 bases matching TRBD1. CDR1 and CDR2 (germline): SGDLS, YYNGEE. J gave up 5 bases and V 4 bases, and 7 bases lay outside the gene matches. The CDR3 contains 15 residues. CDR3 region: CASSQQGASTGELFF. The DNA of the CDR3 is TGTGCCAGCAGCCAGCAGGGGGCTTCGACCGGGGAGCTGTTTTTT.

This rearrangement joins TRBV12-3 or TRBV12-4 to TRBJ2-1; TRBD2 matches at 7 bases. This CDR3 is 11 amino acids long. Trimming cost V 3 bases and J 13 bases; bases outside gene matches: 3. Written as DNA, the CDR3 is TGTGCCAGCAGTTTCGGGGGGTCTCAGTTCTTC. Translated: CASSFGGSQFF.

J is TRBJ2-3 and V is TRBV20-1; 10 bases agree with TRBD2. The length of the CDR3 is 20 residues. CDR1 is DFQATT, CDR2 SNEGSKA, per germline (reference sequence). V lost 6 bases to trimming and J lost 2 bases; unmatched junction nucleotides: 23. The CDR3 spells CSARRGAGSGGQPYTDTQYF. Written as DNA, the CDR3 is TGCAGTGCCCGCCGGGGGGCGGGTAGCGGGGGGCAACCGTACACAGATACGCAGTATTTT.

The genes are TRBV5-1 and TRBJ2-7, with D maybe TRBD1 (6 bases). The CDR3 spans 16 residues. Germline lookup yields CDR1 SGHRS and CDR2 YFSETQ. Trimming left V 4 bases short and J 4 bases short, with 21 bases between. The CDR3 sequence: CASSALTGLAEYEQYF. CDR3 sequence (DNA): TGCGCCAGCAGCGCCCTGACAGGCCTAGCTGAATACGAGCAGTACTTC.

This clonotype was seen a single time. The chain links TRBV19 to TRBJ1-2; D is possibly TRBD1 (5 bases). Germline V gene sequence: CDR1 LNHDA, CDR2 SQIVND (reference sequence). The CDR3 has 16 amino acids. V gave up 3 bases and J gave up 4 bases, with 18 bases separating them. The chain's CDR3 is CASSIYSSSGGYGYTF. DNA of the CDR3: TGTGCCAGTAGTATCTATTCTTCGTCGGGGGGCTATGGCTACACCTTC.

J is TRBJ2-1 and V is TRBV18; perhaps TRBD1 as D (5 bases). V dropped 2 bases and J dropped 4 bases, with 9 bases sitting between them. Germline assignment: CDR1 KGHSH and CDR2 LQKENI. This CDR3 spans 14 amino acids. This CDR3 reads CASSPIDSYNEQFF. The CDR3 DNA reads TGTGCCAGCTCACCAATCGACAGTTACAATGAGCAGTTCTTC.

This clonotype was detected a few times. The chain combines TRBV28 with TRBJ2-3; TRBD2 aligns across 8 bases. Losses at the gene ends were 5 bases for V and 6 bases for J; bases not matched to a gene: 10. Per the germline V gene, CDR1 is MDHEN and CDR2 is SYDVKM. CDR3 length equals 15 residues. The chain's CDR3 is CASSGGLVSLDTQYF. As DNA, the CDR3 is TGTGCCAGCAGTGGGGGACTAGTCTCCCTGGATACGCAGTATTTT.

The CDR3 loop reads CSARSDTIYF. Here the CDR3 DNA reads TGCAGCGCCCGTTCGGACACCATATATTTT. The chain links TRBV29-1 to TRBJ1-3; D unresolved. The CDR3 has 10 amino acids. Germline CDR1 is SQVTM and CDR2 is ANQGSEA. With 7 bases removed from V and 8 bases from J, the gap between germline ends came to 9 bases.

The chain recombines TRBV6-5 with TRBJ2-1; TRBD2 matches 10 bases. The V gene's germline CDR1 is MNHEY and CDR2 SVGAGI. The CDR3 runs 15 residues. Losses at the gene ends were 2 bases for V and 5 bases for J; bases not matched to a gene: 3. CDR3 nucleotides: TGTGCCAGCAGTTACGCTAGCGGGGGCCACAATGAGCAGTTCTTC. Protein sequence: CASSYASGGHNEQFF.

This chain connects TRBV12-3 or TRBV12-4 to TRBJ1-1; no reliable D call. The CDR3 spans 13 residues. Trimming removed 3 bases from V and 5 bases from J, with 10 bases in between. CDR3 amino acids: CASSLTQRTEAFF. The CDR3 region has the DNA TGTGCCAGCAGTTTGACCCAGAGAACTGAAGCTTTCTTT.

The chain carries TRBV20-1 and TRBJ2-7; possibly TRBD2 for D (5 bases). The germline CDR1 and CDR2 sequences are DFQATT and SNEGSKA (reference sequence). The V and J ends lost 0 bases and 12 bases respectively, with 24 bases between them. This CDR3 spans 15 amino acids. As DNA, the CDR3 is TGCAGTGCTAGAGATCGGGTTTCTCTCGGCGCGGGTCGGTACTTC. Encoded protein: CSARDRVSLGAGRYF.

The chain has TRBV14 and TRBJ1-2, with TRBD1 as a possible D gene (5 bases). The germline V and J ends were trimmed by 8 bases and 4 bases, with 14 bases remaining between them. The CDR3 runs to 13 residues. Germline-derived CDR1 and CDR2 are SGHDN and FVKESK. As DNA, the CDR3 is TGTGCCAGCGCACCGGGACGCGGCTATGGCTACACCTTC. It specifies CASAPGRGYGYTF. Complete variable domain (other parts from reference TRBV14 and TRBJ1-2): EAGVTQFPSHSVIEKGQTVTLRCDPISGHDNLYWYRRVMGKEIKFLLHFVKESKQDESGMPNNRFLAERTGGTYSTLKVQPAELEDSGVYFCASAPGRGYGYTFGSGTRLTVV.

This clonotype was seen only once. The genes are TRBV3-1 and TRBJ2-1; 11 bases match TRBD1. V trimming: 9 bases; J trimming: 6 bases; junction bases outside the gene matches: 7. The CDR3 has 14 residues. Per germline, CDR1 LGHDT and CDR2 YNNKEL (reference sequence). The CDR3 nucleotides read TGTGCCAGTACGACCGGGACAGGGGGCAATGAGCAGTTCTTC. This encodes CASTTGTGGNEQFF.

The CDR3 region is CSAKKTALYSDEQFF. CDR3 coding DNA: TGCAGTGCTAAGAAGACAGCCTTGTATAGCGATGAGCAGTTCTTC. V and J are TRBV20-1 and TRBJ2-1; perhaps D is TRBD1 or TRBD2 (5 bases each). The CDR3 is 15 amino acids. Germline values: CDR1 DFQATT, CDR2 SNEGSKA (reference sequence). Between the trimmed V and J ends, which lost 4 bases and 8 bases, there was a span of 21 bases.

The chain carries TRBV11-2 and TRBJ2-7, with D maybe TRBD2 (6 bases). Germline lookup yields CDR1 SGHAT and CDR2 FQNNGV. The CDR3 runs 17 residues. Trimming stripped 5 bases from V and 6 bases from J, with 26 bases between. The CDR3 region has the DNA TGTGCCAGCAGCCCTATAATTCCTCCACAGGTCGGGGGCGAGCAGTACTTC. Encoded protein: CASSPIIPPQVGGEQYF.

V usage is TRBV5-1 and J usage is TRBJ2-1; tentative D call: TRBD2 (5 bases). Germline CDR1 and CDR2: SGHRS and YFSETQ. V was shortened by 6 bases and J by 0 bases, with 13 bases between the two germline ends. This CDR3 has 15 amino acids. The CDR3, as DNA: TGCGCCAGCAACCAGGCGGGTAGCTCCTACAATGAGCAGTTCTTC. Translation gives CASNQAGSSYNEQFF.